This T cell receptor (beta chain) was sequenced during a study of blood T cell repertoires in COVID-19. Study background: COVID-19 samples from acute and convalescent phases originated in the United States, Italy and Spain. Sample material is recorded as cDNA or gDNA derived from T cells, B-cell-depleted T cells, or PBMCs.

Authors' analysis steps: Amplification of reference gene primers provided the estimated nucleated cell counts. Produced via immunoSEQ multiplex PCR; TCRdb's table is partial and in-frame only. V, J and clone size reflect that table, while D and trimming were determined from the DNA. The sample includes fewer than 85,000 clones, more than 70% of them seen just once. Germline lookup yields CDR1 SGHDT and CDR2 YYEEEE. The V gene lost 0 bases and the J gene lost 6 bases, with 4 bases spanning the gap. The CDR3 sequence is 11 residues long. The origin of this receptor is an older woman with acute or convalescent COVID-19. The specimen was peripheral blood. This chain links TRBV5-6 with TRBJ2-7; no clear D. CDR3 amino acids: CASSLASEQYF. The CDR3 bases are TGTGCCAGCAGCTTGGCCTCCGAGCAGTACTTC.